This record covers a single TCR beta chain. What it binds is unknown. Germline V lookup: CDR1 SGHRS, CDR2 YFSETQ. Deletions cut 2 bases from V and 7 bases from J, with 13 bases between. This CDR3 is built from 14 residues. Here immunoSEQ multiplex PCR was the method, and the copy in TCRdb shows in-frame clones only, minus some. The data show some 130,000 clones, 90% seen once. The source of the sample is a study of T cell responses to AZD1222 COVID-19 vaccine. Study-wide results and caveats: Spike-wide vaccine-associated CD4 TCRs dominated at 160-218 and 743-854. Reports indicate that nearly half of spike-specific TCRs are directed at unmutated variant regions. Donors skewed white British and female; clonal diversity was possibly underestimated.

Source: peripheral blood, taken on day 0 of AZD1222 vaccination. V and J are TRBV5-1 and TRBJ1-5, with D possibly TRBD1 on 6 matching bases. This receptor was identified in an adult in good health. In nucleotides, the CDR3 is TGCGCCAGCAGCTTTGGAGGGGGGGGCCAGCCCCAGCATTTT. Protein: CASSFGGGGQPQHF.